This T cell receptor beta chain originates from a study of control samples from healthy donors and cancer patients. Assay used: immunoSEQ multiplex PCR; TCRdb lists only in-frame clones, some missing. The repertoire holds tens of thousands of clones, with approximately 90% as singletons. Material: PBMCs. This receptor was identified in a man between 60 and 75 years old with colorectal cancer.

CDR3 in DNA: TGCAGCGTCCCCTTTGAAGGGGGGGCGGATGGCTACACCTTC. Its translation is CSVPFEGGADGYTF. The J gene is TRBJ1-2, the V gene TRBV29-1; weak D call: TRBD1 (6 bases). V lost 6 bases and J 6 bases, leaving 20 bases between the germline ends. The CDR3 covers 14 residues. Germline values: CDR1 SQVTM, CDR2 ANQGSEA.